This TCR beta chain was obtained from a study of T cell responses to AZD1222 COVID-19 vaccine. The CDR3 extends over 14 amino acids. V lost 6 bases, J lost 8 bases, and 8 bases stayed unmatched. Germline assignment: CDR1 MNHEY and CDR2 SVGEGT. Some clones are missing from TCRdb's copy, which holds only in-frame ones; the method was immunoSEQ multiplex PCR. This sample has tens of thousands of clones, with roughly 80% found just once. The sequence was obtained from an adult who received the AZD1222 COVID-19 vaccine. V is TRBV6-2 or TRBV6-3 and J is TRBJ2-2, with 8 bases aligning to TRBD1. The sample was peripheral blood, taken 28 days after the second AZD1222 dose. The CDR3 loop reads CASSYRQGNGELFF. The CDR3, as DNA: TGTGCCAGCAGCTATAGACAGGGGAATGGGGAGCTGTTTTTT.